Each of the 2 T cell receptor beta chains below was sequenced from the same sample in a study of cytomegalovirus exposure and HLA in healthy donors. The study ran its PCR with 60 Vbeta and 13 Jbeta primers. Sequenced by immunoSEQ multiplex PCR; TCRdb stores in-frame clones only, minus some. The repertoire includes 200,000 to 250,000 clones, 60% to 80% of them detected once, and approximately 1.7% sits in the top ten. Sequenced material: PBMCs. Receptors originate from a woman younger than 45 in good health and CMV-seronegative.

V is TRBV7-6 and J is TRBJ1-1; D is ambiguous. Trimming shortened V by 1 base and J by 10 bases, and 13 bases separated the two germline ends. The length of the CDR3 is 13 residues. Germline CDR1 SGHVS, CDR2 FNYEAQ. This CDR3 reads CASSLVPGAGAFF. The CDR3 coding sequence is TGTGCCAGCAGCTTAGTTCCCGGAGCCGGAGCTTTCTTT.

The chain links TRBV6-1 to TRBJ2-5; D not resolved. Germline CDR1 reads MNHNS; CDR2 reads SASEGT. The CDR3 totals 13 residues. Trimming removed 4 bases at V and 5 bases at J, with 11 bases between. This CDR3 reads CASSVRVGETQYF. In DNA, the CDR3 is TGTGCCAGCAGTGTTCGGGTTGGGGAGACCCAGTACTTC.